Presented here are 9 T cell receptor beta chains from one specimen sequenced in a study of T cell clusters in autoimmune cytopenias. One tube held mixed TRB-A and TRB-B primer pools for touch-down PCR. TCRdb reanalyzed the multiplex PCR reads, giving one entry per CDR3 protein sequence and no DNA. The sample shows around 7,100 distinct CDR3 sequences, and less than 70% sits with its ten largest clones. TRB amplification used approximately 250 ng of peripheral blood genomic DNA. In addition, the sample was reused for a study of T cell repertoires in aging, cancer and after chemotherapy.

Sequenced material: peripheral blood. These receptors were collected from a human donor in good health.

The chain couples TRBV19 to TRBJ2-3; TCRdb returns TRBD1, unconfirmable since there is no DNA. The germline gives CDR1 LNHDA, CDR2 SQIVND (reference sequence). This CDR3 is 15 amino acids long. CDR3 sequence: CASSVGGSSTDTQYF.

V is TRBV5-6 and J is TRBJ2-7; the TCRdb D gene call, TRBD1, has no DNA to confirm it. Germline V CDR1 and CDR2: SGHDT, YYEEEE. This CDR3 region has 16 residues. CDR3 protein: CASSLWGGQGGYEQYF.

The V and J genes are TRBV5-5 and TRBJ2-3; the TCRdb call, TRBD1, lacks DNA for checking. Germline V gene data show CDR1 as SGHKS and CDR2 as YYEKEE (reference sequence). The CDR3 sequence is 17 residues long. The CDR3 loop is CASSLASGGHSTDTQYF.

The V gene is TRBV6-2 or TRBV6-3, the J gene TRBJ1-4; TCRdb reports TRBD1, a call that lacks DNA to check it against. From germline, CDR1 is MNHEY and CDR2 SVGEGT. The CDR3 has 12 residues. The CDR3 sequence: CASLRGDEKLFF.

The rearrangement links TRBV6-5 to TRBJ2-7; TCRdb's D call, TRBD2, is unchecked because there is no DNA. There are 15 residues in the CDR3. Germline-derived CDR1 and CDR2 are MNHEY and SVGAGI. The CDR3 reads CASRDGTSETYEQYF.

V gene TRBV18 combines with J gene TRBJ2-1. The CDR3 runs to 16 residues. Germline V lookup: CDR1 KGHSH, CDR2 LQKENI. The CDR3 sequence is CASSPPGGRAYNEQFF.

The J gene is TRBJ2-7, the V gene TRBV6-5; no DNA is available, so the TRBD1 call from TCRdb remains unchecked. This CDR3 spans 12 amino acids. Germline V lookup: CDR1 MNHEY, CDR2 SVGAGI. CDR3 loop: CASSQGHTEQYF.

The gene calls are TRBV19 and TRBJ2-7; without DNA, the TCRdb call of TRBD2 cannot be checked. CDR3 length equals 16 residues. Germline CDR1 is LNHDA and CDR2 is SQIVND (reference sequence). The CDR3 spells CASSTLAGGSSYEQYF.

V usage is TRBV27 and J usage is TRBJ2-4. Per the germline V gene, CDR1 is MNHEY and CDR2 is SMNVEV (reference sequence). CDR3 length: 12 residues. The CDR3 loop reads CASSLAKNIQYF.